A single sample gave rise to the 16 T cell receptor beta chains below, sequenced in a study of T cell changes during pregnancy in multiple sclerosis. Data came from immunoSEQ multiplex PCR; TCRdb stores just in-frame clones and leaves some out. In the table there are more than 80,000 clones, 91% of which are singletons. The sample consisted of peripheral blood, taken before pregnancy. Every receptor here comes from a female donor with multiple sclerosis, enrolled in a pregnancy study.

V gene TRBV5-8 combines with J gene TRBJ1-5; no reliable D call. Germline V CDR1 and CDR2: SGHTS, YDEGEE. The CDR3 has 15 residues. V was trimmed by 0 bases and J by 0 bases, leaving 7 bases between them. CDR3 nucleotide sequence: TGTGCCAGCAGCTTGGGCAGTCGTAGCAATCAGCCCCAGCATTTT. Its protein product is CASSLGSRSNQPQHF. Drawing the rest from reference TRBV5-8 and TRBJ1-5, the complete variable domain is EAGVTQSPTHLIKTRGQQATLRCSPISGHTSVYWYQQALGLGLQFLLWYDEGEERNRGNFPPRFSGRQFPNYSSELNVNALELEDSALYLCASSLGSRSNQPQHFGDGTRLSIL.

The sample holds a few counts of this clone. This chain joins TRBV19 and TRBJ1-5; D call uncertain. This CDR3 has 16 amino acids. Germline assignment: CDR1 LNHDA and CDR2 SQIVND (reference sequence). V was cut by 11 bases and J by 0 bases, with 20 bases left in between. CDR3: CAPKKVGQISNQPQHF. CDR3 coding DNA: TGTGCCCCAAAAAAGGTTGGGCAGATTAGCAATCAGCCCCAGCATTTT.

This clone was picked up one time. The chain is built from TRBV19 and TRBJ2-5, with 11 bases aligning to TRBD2. This CDR3 contains 14 residues. With 7 bases clipped from V and 2 bases from J, the junction kept 3 bases outside the gene matches. Germline V gives CDR1 LNHDA, CDR2 SQIVND (reference sequence). The CDR3 here is CASTVAGGQETQYF. In nucleotides, the CDR3 is TGTGCCAGTACCGTAGCGGGAGGGCAAGAGACCCAGTACTTC. The full variable domain, completed using reference TRBV19 and TRBJ2-5, is DGGITQSPKYLFRKEGQNVTLSCEQNLNHDAMYWYRQDPGQGLRLIYYSQIVNDFQKGDIAEGYSVSREKKESFPLTVTSAQKNPTAFYLCASTVAGGQETQYFGPGTRLLVL.

The rearrangement uses TRBV5-5 and TRBJ1-1, with D perhaps TRBD1 (5 bases). The CDR3 contains 14 residues. CDR1 SGHKS and CDR2 YYEKEE come from the germline V gene (reference sequence). With 5 bases removed from V and 0 bases from J, the gap between germline ends came to 11 bases. CDR3 amino acids: CASSYRHMNTEAFF. The CDR3 region has the DNA TGTGCCAGCAGTTACAGGCACATGAACACTGAAGCTTTCTTT.

The chain uses TRBV19 and TRBJ1-2; weak D call: TRBD1 (5 bases). Deletions cut 7 bases from V and 5 bases from J, with 17 bases between. Germline V lookup: CDR1 LNHDA, CDR2 SQIVND (reference sequence). The CDR3 is 14 amino acids. The CDR3 here is CASTGESGTYGYTF. Written as DNA, the CDR3 is TGTGCCAGTACGGGAGAATCAGGGACGTATGGCTACACCTTC.

The chain combines TRBV7-3 with TRBJ2-7; 8 nucleotides align to TRBD2. This CDR3 is built from 14 residues. V gave up 5 bases and J gave up 7 bases; unmatched junction bases: 10. CDR1 is SGHTA and CDR2 is FQGTGA in the germline V gene. The CDR3 region is CASSPSGTSIEQYF. CDR3 nucleotides: TGTGCCAGCAGCCCCTCCGGGACTAGTATAGAGCAGTACTTC.

The chain recombines TRBV4-2 with TRBJ2-7; 10 bases are a match to TRBD2. Germline CDR1 and CDR2: LGHNA and YNFKEQ. The CDR3 loop spans 16 amino acids. Trimming cost V 0 bases and J 3 bases; bases outside gene matches: 5. CDR3 DNA: TGTGCCAGCAGCCAAGATCTCACTAGCGGGATCTACGAGCAGTACTTC. It specifies CASSQDLTSGIYEQYF.

The rearrangement joins TRBV6-4 to TRBJ2-1; 10 nucleotides align to TRBD2. The CDR3 extends over 14 amino acids. The germline V gene has CDR1 MRHNA and CDR2 SNTAGT. The V segment lost 2 bases and the J segment 10 bases; nucleotides outside the gene matches: 5. The CDR3 bases are TGTGCCAGCAGTGACGGGACTAGCGCACGGGAGCAGTTCTTC. It encodes CASSDGTSAREQFF.

This chain links TRBV30 with TRBJ2-2; 7 bases map to TRBD2. Germline V CDR1 and CDR2: GTSNPN, SVGIG (reference sequence). This CDR3 region has 14 residues. V was pared by 1 base and J by 6 bases, with 5 bases of the junction left unmatched. CDR3 nucleotides: TGTGCCTGGAGTGCTAGCGGCAGGGCCGGGGAGCTGTTTTTT. Residues: CAWSASGRAGELFF.

The chain couples TRBV19 to TRBJ2-7; maybe TRBD1 (5 bases). The V end lost 1 base, the J end lost 4 bases, and 14 bases lay between the germline ends. This CDR3 has 15 residues. CDR1 is LNHDA, CDR2 SQIVND, per germline (reference sequence). The CDR3 region is CASSIAGPSAYEQYF. The CDR3 coding sequence is TGTGCCAGTAGTATAGCAGGGCCCTCGGCTTACGAGCAGTACTTC.

This chain connects TRBV2 to TRBJ2-7; D remains unclear. CDR1 and CDR2 from the germline V gene are SNHLY and FYNNEI. Trimming cost V 3 bases and J 6 bases, with 9 bases left between them. The CDR3 length is 12 residues. In nucleotides, the CDR3 is TGTGCCAGCAGTGAGATATTCGGCGAGCAGTACTTC. As protein: CASSEIFGEQYF.

The rearrangement links TRBV6-1 to TRBJ1-5; D uncertain. The CDR3 runs to 11 residues. Germline lookup yields CDR1 MNHNS and CDR2 SASEGT. This CDR3 reads CVVRVLRPQHF. The CDR3 DNA follows: TGTGTAGTCCGGGTTCTACGGCCCCAGCATTTT.

The genes are TRBV2 and TRBJ1-3; a possible D gene is TRBD1 (5 bases). The CDR3 covers 14 residues. Germline V gene data show CDR1 as SNHLY and CDR2 as FYNNEI. V lost 5 bases and J lost 3, with 11 bases in between. In nucleotides, the CDR3 is TGTGCCAGCAGTAACAGGAATCTTGGAAACACCATATATTTT. It encodes CASSNRNLGNTIYF.

The V gene is TRBV11-3, the J gene TRBJ1-5; TRBD1 is a possible D gene (6 bases). The V gene lost 5 bases and the J gene lost 6 bases, with 17 bases spanning the gap. CDR3 length equals 15 residues. Germline assignment: CDR1 SGHNT and CDR2 YENEEA. CDR3 region: CASSQRGGEGQPQHF. CDR3 in DNA: TGTGCCAGCAGCCAGAGGGGGGGAGAAGGTCAGCCCCAGCATTTT.

V is TRBV27 and J is TRBJ1-2, with TRBD1 as a possible D gene (5 bases). Germline CDR1 reads MNHEY; CDR2 reads SMNVEV (reference sequence). Between the trimmed V and J ends, which lost 6 bases and 4 bases, there was a span of 9 bases. The length of the CDR3 is 12 residues. Here the CDR3 DNA reads TGTGCCAGCAGAGGCAGGGTCTATGGCTACACCTTC. Translated, it gives CASRGRVYGYTF.

The chain employs TRBV18 and TRBJ2-1; D gene ambiguous. CDR3 size: 18 residues. The V end lost 0 bases, the J end lost 4 bases, and 19 bases lay between the germline ends. Germline CDR1 is KGHSH and CDR2 is LQKENI. Here the CDR3 reads CASSPPLSVQAIYNEQFF. The CDR3 DNA sequence: TGTGCCAGCTCACCACCGCTCTCCGTGCAGGCTATTTACAATGAGCAGTTCTTC. The whole variable domain, remainder taken from reference TRBV18 and TRBJ2-1, is NAGVMQNPRHLVRRRGQEARLRCSPMKGHSHVYWYRQLPEEGLKFMVYLQKENIIDESGMPKERFSAEFPKEGPSILRIQQVVRGDSAAYFCASSPPLSVQAIYNEQFFGPGTRLTVL.